Shown below are 11 T cell receptor beta chains from a single sample sequenced in a study of blood T cell repertoires in COVID-19. Assay: immunoSEQ multiplex PCR; the TCRdb copy retains only in-frame clones and omits some. Of 60,000 to 75,000 clones listed, 65% to 90% are singletons. The sequenced sample was peripheral blood. The origin of the receptors is a human donor in a cohort sampled during active COVID-19.

V is TRBV3-1 (or the pseudogene TRBV3-2) and J is TRBJ2-7; D possibly corresponds to TRBD2 (5 bases). The CDR3 loop spans 13 amino acids. The germline V gene encodes CDR1 LGHDT and CDR2 YNNKEL (reference sequence). V lost 3 bases to trimming and J lost 2 bases, with 8 bases between them. The DNA of the CDR3 is TGTGCCAGCAGCCATACTAGTCCCTACGAGCAGTACTTC. Amino acids: CASSHTSPYEQYF.

The chain uses TRBV27 and TRBJ1-3, with 8 bases aligning to TRBD1. Germline CDR1 reads MNHEY; CDR2 reads SMNVEV (reference sequence). V was clipped by 7 bases and J by 2 bases; unmatched bases: 1. The CDR3 is 13 amino acids. The CDR3 is CASTGGAGNTIYF. The CDR3 DNA reads TGTGCCAGCACAGGGGGCGCTGGAAACACCATATATTTT.

This chain links TRBV27 with TRBJ1-2, with TRBD1 matching over 8 bases. This CDR3 is built from 13 residues. With V trimmed by 3 bases and J by 4 bases, 1 base remained unmatched. Germline V gene data show CDR1 as MNHEY and CDR2 as SMNVEV (reference sequence). The CDR3: CASSLTGAYGYTF. CDR3 sequence (DNA): TGTGCCAGCAGTTTGACAGGGGCCTATGGCTACACCTTC.

This clone has only one observation. CDR3 DNA: TGTGCCACCAGCAGAGATCGACTCCTGGGCGGGGGGGCTGATTTAGATACGCAGTATTTT. Amino acid sequence: CATSRDRLLGGGADLDTQYF. The V call is TRBV15, the J call TRBJ2-3; 9 bases match TRBD2. This CDR3 is built from 20 residues. Germline V gene data show CDR1 as LNHNV and CDR2 as YYDKDF (reference sequence). After removal of 0 bases from V and 5 bases from J, the junction contained 18 bases not matched to a gene.

This chain connects TRBV19 to TRBJ1-6, with 7 bases lining up with TRBD1. The CDR3 is 14 residues long. After removal of 6 bases from V and 7 bases from J, the junction contained 6 bases not matched to a gene. CDR1 is LNHDA, CDR2 SQIVND, per germline (reference sequence). This CDR3 reads CASRTGTENSPLHF. CDR3 DNA: TGTGCCAGTAGAACCGGGACAGAAAATTCACCCCTCCACTTT.

J is TRBJ1-2 and V is TRBV28, with a weak D call TRBD1 (6 bases). This CDR3 contains 13 residues. Trimming stripped 7 bases from V and 7 bases from J, with 16 bases between. The germline CDR1 and CDR2 sequences are MDHEN and SYDVKM. The CDR3, as DNA: TGTGCCAGCACCCTAGGGGGGGGGTTTGGCTACACCTTC. Residues: CASTLGGGFGYTF.

The genes are TRBV9 and TRBJ2-7, with a possible D match to TRBD2 (6 bases). V lost 0 bases to trimming and J lost 3 bases, with 13 bases between them. CDR1 SGDLS and CDR2 YYNGEE come from the germline V gene. This CDR3 is 15 amino acids long. This CDR3 is CASSVGGGAIYEQYF. Written as DNA, the CDR3 is TGTGCCAGCAGCGTAGGAGGCGGGGCAATCTACGAGCAGTACTTC. Drawing the rest from reference TRBV9 and TRBJ2-7, the complete variable domain is DSGVTQTPKHLITATGQRVTLRCSPRSGDLSVYWYQQSLDQGLQFLIQYYNGEERAKGNILERFSAQQFPDLHSELNLSSLELGDSALYFCASSVGGGAIYEQYFGPGTRLTVT.

The chain uses TRBV15 and TRBJ2-1; TRBD2 aligns across 12 bases. Germline CDR1 LNHNV, CDR2 YYDKDF (reference sequence). V lost 3 bases and J lost 5; bases outside the gene matches: 5. The CDR3 consists of 16 residues. CDR3 sequence reads: CATSSFTSGGNNEQFF. In DNA form, the CDR3 reads TGTGCCACCAGCAGCTTTACTAGCGGGGGGAACAATGAGCAGTTCTTC. The full variable domain, completed using reference TRBV15 and TRBJ2-1, is DAMVIQNPRYQVTQFGKPVTLSCSQTLNHNVMYWYQQKSSQAPKLLFHYYDKDFNNEADTPDNFQSRRPNTSFCFLDIRSPGLGDTAMYLCATSSFTSGGNNEQFFGPGTRLTVL.

This clone was seen just once. The genes are TRBV27 and TRBJ1-6; 9 nucleotides line up with TRBD1. Germline loops: CDR1 MNHEY, CDR2 SMNVEV (reference sequence). The CDR3 has 16 amino acids. Trimming removed 5 bases from V and 4 bases from J; junction bases left unmatched: 6. CDR3 DNA sequence: TGTGCCAGCAGTCCACAGGGGGCGCGGTATAATTCACCCCTCCACTTT. Residues: CASSPQGARYNSPLHF.

J is TRBJ1-4 and V is TRBV1; TRBD1 was called by the table and not checked on the DNA. TRBV1 is labeled a pseudogene. This CDR3 contains 16 residues. The CDR3 coding sequence is TGCACCAGCAGGAGAAAACAGGGGAGGACTAATGAAAAACTGTTTTTT. This encodes CTSRRKQGRTNEKLFF.

The V gene is TRBV11-2, the J gene TRBJ2-3; 8 nucleotides match TRBD1. The CDR3 has 15 residues. V shed 0 bases, J shed 3 bases, and the junction held 2 bases outside the gene matches. CDR1 is SGHAT, CDR2 FQNNGV, per germline. CDR3 sequence: CASSLERQGTDTQYF. Written as DNA, the CDR3 is TGTGCCAGCAGCTTAGAGAGACAGGGGACAGATACGCAGTATTTT.